What follows is one T cell receptor beta chain and its context. As handled by the study authors: Estimation of nucleated cell counts was performed using reference gene primer amplification. TCRdb keeps only in-frame clones here, not all; method: immunoSEQ multiplex PCR. That table is the source of V, J and clone size, and D and trimming were worked out from the DNA. Seen here are 150,000 to 180,000 clones, under 95% observed once, and the top ten hold 0.5% to 0.55%. The sample comes from a study of blood T cell repertoires in COVID-19. About the study: Sites in the United States, Italy and Spain provided acute and convalescent COVID-19 samples. T cells, B-cell-depleted T cells, or PBMCs supplied cDNA or gDNA.

The clonotype originates from a man aged 50 or older with acute or convalescent COVID-19. Sequenced input: peripheral blood.

The CDR3 is CASSQVGGQGAGKLFF. The CDR3 region has the DNA TGTGCCAGCAGCCAAGTGGGAGGACAGGGGGCCGGGAAACTGTTTTTT. This chain links TRBV3-1 (or the pseudogene TRBV3-2) with TRBJ1-4; 11 bases agree with TRBD1. Germline V gives CDR1 LGHDT, CDR2 YNNKEL (reference sequence). Losses at the gene ends were 1 base for V and 11 bases for J; bases not matched to a gene: 9. The CDR3 contains 16 residues.